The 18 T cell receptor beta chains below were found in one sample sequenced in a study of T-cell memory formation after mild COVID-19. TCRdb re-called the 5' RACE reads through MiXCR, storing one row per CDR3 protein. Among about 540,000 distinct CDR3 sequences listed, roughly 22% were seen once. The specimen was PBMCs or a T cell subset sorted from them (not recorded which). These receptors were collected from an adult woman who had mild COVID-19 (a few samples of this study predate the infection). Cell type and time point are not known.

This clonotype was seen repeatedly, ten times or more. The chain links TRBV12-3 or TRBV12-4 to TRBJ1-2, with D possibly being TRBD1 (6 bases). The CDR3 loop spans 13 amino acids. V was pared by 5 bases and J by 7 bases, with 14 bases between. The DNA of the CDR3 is TGTGCCAGCAGTCCACAGGGAACCTCTGGCTACACCTTC. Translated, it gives CASSPQGTSGYTF.

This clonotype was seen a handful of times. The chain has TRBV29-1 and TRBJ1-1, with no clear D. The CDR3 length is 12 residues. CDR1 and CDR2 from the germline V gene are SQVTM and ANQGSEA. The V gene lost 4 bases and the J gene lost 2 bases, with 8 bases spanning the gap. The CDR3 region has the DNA TGCAGCGTTGCTCAGATAAACACTGAAGCTTTCTTT. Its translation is CSVAQINTEAFF.

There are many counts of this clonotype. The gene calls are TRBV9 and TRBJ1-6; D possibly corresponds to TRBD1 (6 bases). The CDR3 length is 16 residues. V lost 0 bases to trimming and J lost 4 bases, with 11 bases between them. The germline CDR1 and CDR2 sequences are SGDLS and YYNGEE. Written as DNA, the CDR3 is TGTGCCAGCAGCGTAGAGCCAGGGACATATAATTCACCCCTCCACTTT. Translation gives CASSVEPGTYNSPLHF. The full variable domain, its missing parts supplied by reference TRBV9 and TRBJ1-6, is DSGVTQTPKHLITATGQRVTLRCSPRSGDLSVYWYQQSLDQGLQFLIQYYNGEERAKGNILERFSAQQFPDLHSELNLSSLELGDSALYFCASSVEPGTYNSPLHFGNGTRLTVT.

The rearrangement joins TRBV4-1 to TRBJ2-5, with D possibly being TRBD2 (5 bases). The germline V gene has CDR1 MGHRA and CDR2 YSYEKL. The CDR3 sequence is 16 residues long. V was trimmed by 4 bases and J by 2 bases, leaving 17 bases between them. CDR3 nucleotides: TGCGCCAGCAGCCGCTACCTCTCCGGGGTTCAAGAGACCCAGTACTTC. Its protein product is CASSRYLSGVQETQYF.

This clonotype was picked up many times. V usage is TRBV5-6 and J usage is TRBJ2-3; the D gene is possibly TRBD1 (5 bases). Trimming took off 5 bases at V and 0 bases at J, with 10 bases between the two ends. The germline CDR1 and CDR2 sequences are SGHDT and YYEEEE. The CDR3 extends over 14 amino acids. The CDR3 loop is CASRLTVSTDTQYF. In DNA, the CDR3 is TGTGCCAGCAGACTGACAGTGAGCACAGATACGCAGTATTTT. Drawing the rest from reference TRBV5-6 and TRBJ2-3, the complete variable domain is DAGVTQSPTHLIKTRGQQVTLRCSPKSGHDTVSWYQQALGQGPQFIFQYYEEEERQRGNFPDRFSGHQFPNYSSELNVNALLLGDSALYLCASRLTVSTDTQYFGPGTRLTVL.

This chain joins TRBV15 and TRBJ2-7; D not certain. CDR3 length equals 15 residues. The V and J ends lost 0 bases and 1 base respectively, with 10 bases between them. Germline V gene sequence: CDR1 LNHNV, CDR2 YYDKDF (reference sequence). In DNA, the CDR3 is TGTGCCACCAGCAGAGATCGAACGAGATCCTACGAGCAGTACTTC. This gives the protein CATSRDRTRSYEQYF.

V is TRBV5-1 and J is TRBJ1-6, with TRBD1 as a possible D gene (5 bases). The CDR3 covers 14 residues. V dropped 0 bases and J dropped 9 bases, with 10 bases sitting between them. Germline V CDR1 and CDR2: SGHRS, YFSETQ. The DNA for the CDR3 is TGCGCCAGCAGCTTGGAAGGGGAGACTTCACCCCTCCACTTT. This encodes CASSLEGETSPLHF.

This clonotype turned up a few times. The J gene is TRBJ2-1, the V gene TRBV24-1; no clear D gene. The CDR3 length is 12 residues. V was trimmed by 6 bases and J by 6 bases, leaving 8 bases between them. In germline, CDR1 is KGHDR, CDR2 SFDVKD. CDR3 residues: CATSQRLNEQFF. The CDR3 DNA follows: TGTGCCACCAGTCAACGTCTCAATGAGCAGTTCTTC.

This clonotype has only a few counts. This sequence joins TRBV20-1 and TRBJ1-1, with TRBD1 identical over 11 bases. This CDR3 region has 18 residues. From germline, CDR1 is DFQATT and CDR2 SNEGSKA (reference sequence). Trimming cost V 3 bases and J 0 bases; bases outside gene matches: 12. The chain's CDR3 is CSASAQGRTGGLNTEAFF. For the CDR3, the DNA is TGCAGTGCTAGTGCCCAGGGGCGGACAGGGGGCCTGAACACTGAAGCTTTCTTT.

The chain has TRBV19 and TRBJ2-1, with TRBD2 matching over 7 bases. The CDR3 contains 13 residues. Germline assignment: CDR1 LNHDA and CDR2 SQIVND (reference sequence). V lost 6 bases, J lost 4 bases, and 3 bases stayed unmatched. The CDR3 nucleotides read TGTGCCAGTAGAGGACTAGATTACAATGAGCAGTTCTTC. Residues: CASRGLDYNEQFF.

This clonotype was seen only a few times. CDR3 nucleotides: TGCGCCAGCAGCTCGGGACAGGGCACGGGGTTTATCGGCTACACCTTC. This translates into CASSSGQGTGFIGYTF. The V and J genes are TRBV5-1 and TRBJ1-2; TRBD1 matches at 9 bases. The CDR3 runs to 16 residues. Germline V gives CDR1 SGHRS, CDR2 YFSETQ. V shed 3 bases, J shed 8 bases, and the junction held 14 bases outside the gene matches.

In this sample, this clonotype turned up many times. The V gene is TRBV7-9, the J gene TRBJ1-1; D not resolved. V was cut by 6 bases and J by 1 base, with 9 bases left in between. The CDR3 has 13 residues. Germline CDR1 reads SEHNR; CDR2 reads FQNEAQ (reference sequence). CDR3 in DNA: TGTGCCAGCAGTATTATAGGGAACACTGAAGCTTTCTTT. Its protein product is CASSIIGNTEAFF.

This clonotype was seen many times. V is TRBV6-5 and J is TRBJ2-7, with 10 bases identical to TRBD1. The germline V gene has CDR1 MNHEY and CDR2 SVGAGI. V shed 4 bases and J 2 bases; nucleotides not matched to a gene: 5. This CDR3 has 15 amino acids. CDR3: CASSSSGTGAYEQYF. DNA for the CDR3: TGTGCCAGCAGTTCCTCCGGGACAGGGGCCTACGAGCAGTACTTC.

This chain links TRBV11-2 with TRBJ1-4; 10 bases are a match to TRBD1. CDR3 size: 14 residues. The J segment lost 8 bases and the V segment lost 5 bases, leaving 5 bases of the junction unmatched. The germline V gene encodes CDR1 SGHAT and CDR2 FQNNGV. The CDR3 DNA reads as TGTGCCAGCAGCCGGGACAGGGGTGGGGAAAAACTGTTTTTT. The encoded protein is CASSRDRGGEKLFF.

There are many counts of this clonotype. The CDR3 spells CSVGNRVYEQYF. The CDR3 DNA is TGCAGCGTTGGTAACAGGGTTTACGAGCAGTACTTC. V usage is TRBV29-1 and J usage is TRBJ2-7, with D possibly TRBD1 on 6 matching bases. The CDR3 covers 12 residues. Germline values: CDR1 SQVTM, CDR2 ANQGSEA. V lost 4 bases and J 4 bases, leaving 11 bases between the germline ends.

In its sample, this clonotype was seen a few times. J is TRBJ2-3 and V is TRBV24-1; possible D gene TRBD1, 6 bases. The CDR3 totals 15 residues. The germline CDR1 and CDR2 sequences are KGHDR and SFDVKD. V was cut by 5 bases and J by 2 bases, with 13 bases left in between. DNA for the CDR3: TGTGCCACCAGTGCCCTGAGGGGGAACACAGATACGCAGTATTTT. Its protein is CATSALRGNTDTQYF.

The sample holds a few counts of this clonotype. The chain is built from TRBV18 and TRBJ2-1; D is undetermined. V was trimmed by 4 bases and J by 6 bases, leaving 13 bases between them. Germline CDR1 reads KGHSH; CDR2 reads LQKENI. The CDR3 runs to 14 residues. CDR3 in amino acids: CASSLTEAINEQFF. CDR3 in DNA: TGTGCCAGCTCACTAACAGAAGCGATCAATGAGCAGTTCTTC.

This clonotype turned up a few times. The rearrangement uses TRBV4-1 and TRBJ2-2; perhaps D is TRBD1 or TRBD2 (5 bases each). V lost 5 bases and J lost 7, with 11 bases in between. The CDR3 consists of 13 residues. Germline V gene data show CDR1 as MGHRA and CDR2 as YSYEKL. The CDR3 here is CASSWDLRGELFF. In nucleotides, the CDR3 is TGCGCCAGCAGCTGGGACCTCCGCGGGGAGCTGTTTTTT.